The 27 T cell receptor beta chains given below trace back to one sample, sequenced in a study of response to subunit inactivated influenza vaccine. TCRdb passed the RT-PCR reads through MiXCR, listing each CDR3 protein once. Of about 190,000 distinct CDR3 sequences listed, around 15% are singletons. The source was CD8+ T cells sorted from PBMCs, collected around 5 days after vaccination. These receptors originate from a man between 45 and 60 years old who received an inactivated influenza vaccine.

CDR3 bases: TGTGCCAGCAACCGAGGTCCAGTTAGTTCTGAAGCTTTCTTT. It yields the protein CASNRGPVSSEAFF. J is TRBJ1-1 and V is TRBV9; D is uncertain. This CDR3 contains 14 residues. Germline values: CDR1 SGDLS, CDR2 YYNGEE. V lost 6 bases and J 6 bases, leaving 18 bases between the germline ends. Full variable domain (rest looked up from reference TRBV9 and TRBJ1-1): DSGVTQTPKHLITATGQRVTLRCSPRSGDLSVYWYQQSLDQGLQFLIQYYNGEERAKGNILERFSAQQFPDLHSELNLSSLELGDSALYFCASNRGPVSSEAFFGQGTRLTVV.

The rearrangement joins TRBV11-2 to TRBJ2-5; tentatively, D is TRBD1 (5 bases). The CDR3 is 13 amino acids. Germline CDR1 and CDR2: SGHAT and FQNNGV. The V and J ends lost 3 bases and 1 base respectively, with 6 bases between them. The CDR3 reads CASSFRVQETQYF. For the CDR3, the DNA is TGTGCCAGCAGCTTCAGGGTCCAAGAGACCCAGTACTTC.

The rearrangement links TRBV2 to TRBJ2-5, with 7 bases fitting TRBD1. The CDR3 contains 15 residues. The V gene end was trimmed by 3 bases and the J gene end by 5 bases; junction bases not matched to a gene: 9. Germline-derived CDR1 and CDR2 are SNHLY and FYNNEI. The CDR3 DNA sequence: TGTGCCAGCAGTGAGTTGGCCAGGGGGAGTGAGACCCAGTACTTC. It is translated as CASSELARGSETQYF.

This clonotype was picked up a small number of times. This sequence joins TRBV7-9 and TRBJ2-7, with TRBD1 identical over 7 bases. This CDR3 comprises 17 residues. The V gene's germline CDR1 is SEHNR and CDR2 FQNEAQ (reference sequence). V shed 5 bases and J 2 bases; nucleotides not matched to a gene: 15. The CDR3 is CASSPKRAGTAPYEQYF. Here the CDR3 DNA reads TGTGCCAGCAGCCCTAAGCGTGCCGGGACAGCCCCCTACGAGCAGTACTTC. Full variable domain (missing parts from reference TRBV7-9 and TRBJ2-7): DTGVSQNPRHKITKRGQNVTFRCDPISEHNRLYWYRQTLGQGPEFLTYFQNEAQLEKSRLLSDRFSAERPKGSFSTLEIQRTEQGDSAMYLCASSPKRAGTAPYEQYFGPGTRLTVT.

The chain has TRBV28 and TRBJ1-4, with D perhaps TRBD1 (5 bases). The germline V gene has CDR1 MDHEN and CDR2 SYDVKM. This CDR3 is built from 21 residues. V lost 3 bases to trimming and J lost 0 bases, with 26 bases between them. The DNA for the CDR3 is TGTGCCAGCAGTTTCGGCGTCATGGACATCCTAGCGCTAGCAACTAATGAAAAACTGTTTTTT. The encoded protein is CASSFGVMDILALATNEKLFF.

This clonotype was counted between two and nine times. This chain joins TRBV10-3 and TRBJ2-1; D is unclear. In germline, CDR1 is ENHRY, CDR2 SYGVKD. The CDR3 sequence is 12 residues long. Trimming took 3 bases from V and 4 from J, leaving 4 bases between them. The CDR3 sequence: CAISEPYNEQFF. The CDR3 coding sequence is TGTGCCATCAGTGAACCGTACAATGAGCAGTTCTTC.

About this clonotype itself: A junction end diverges from the germline sequence, so it may reflect a read error. V gene TRBV7-7 combines with J gene TRBJ2-2, with 7 bases matching TRBD2. The germline V gene has CDR1 SSHAT and CDR2 FNYEAQ (reference sequence). The CDR3 covers 15 residues. This CDR3 is CASSSDREEAGELFF. In DNA, the CDR3 is TGTGCTAGCAGCTCAGACCGGGAGGAGGCCGGGGAGCTGTTTTTT. The variable domain in full, with the rest retrieved from reference TRBV7-7 and TRBJ2-2, is GAGVSQSPRYKVTKRGQDVTLRCDPISSHATLYWYQQALGQGPEFLTYFNYEAQPDKSGLPSDRFSAERPEGSISTLTIQRTEQRDSAMYRCASSSDREEAGELFFGEGSRLTVL.

This rearrangement joins TRBV5-6 to TRBJ2-5; D possibly uses TRBD1 or TRBD2 (5 bases each). Trimming pared 2 bases from V and 10 bases from J, leaving 12 bases between. The germline gives CDR1 SGHDT, CDR2 YYEEEE. The CDR3 runs to 12 residues. CDR3 loop: CASSFGTAVQYF. CDR3 in DNA: TGTGCCAGCAGCTTTGGGACCGCTGTCCAGTACTTC.

DNA for the CDR3: TGCAGTGCTAGAGTCGGACAGGGCCGATACAATGAGCAGTTCTTC. This translates into CSARVGQGRYNEQFF. The rearrangement uses TRBV20-1 and TRBJ2-1; 8 nucleotides line up with TRBD1. CDR3 length equals 15 residues. Germline lookup yields CDR1 DFQATT and CDR2 SNEGSKA (reference sequence). With 1 base clipped from V and 4 bases from J, the junction kept 6 bases outside the gene matches.

The rearrangement joins TRBV4-2 to TRBJ2-1; either TRBD1 or TRBD2 may fit D (5 bases each). V was trimmed by 3 bases and J by 0 bases, leaving 12 bases between them. This CDR3 comprises 16 residues. The germline V gene has CDR1 LGHNA and CDR2 YNFKEQ. CDR3 amino acids: CASSQSWGSSYNEQFF. The CDR3 bases are TGTGCCAGCAGCCAGTCCTGGGGGAGCTCCTACAATGAGCAGTTCTTC.

The rearrangement uses TRBV29-1 and TRBJ1-1, with D possibly matching TRBD1 (6 bases). The V gene's germline CDR1 is SQVTM and CDR2 ANQGSEA. The CDR3 spans 11 residues. The ends were cut back, 2 bases at V and 10 bases at J, with 11 bases in the middle. CDR3 DNA sequence: TGCAGCGTTGAACAGCCCAGGGGAGCTTTCTTT. This gives the protein CSVEQPRGAFF.

The V and J genes are TRBV29-1 and TRBJ2-7; D unclear. V was trimmed by 8 bases and J by 2 bases, leaving 25 bases between them. Per germline, CDR1 SQVTM and CDR2 ANQGSEA. The CDR3 runs to 16 residues. This CDR3 reads CSPIRKNRCQTYEQYF. The CDR3 DNA sequence: TGCAGCCCAATCAGGAAAAACCGGTGCCAAACCTACGAGCAGTACTTC.

This clonotype showed up many times. The CDR3 is CASSLSPSGRAPYNEQFF. The DNA for the CDR3 is TGTGCCAGCAGTTTATCTCCTAGCGGGAGGGCCCCCTACAATGAGCAGTTCTTC. This chain connects TRBV27 to TRBJ2-1; 12 positions match TRBD2. Germline trimming cut 0 bases from V and 2 bases from J; bases unmatched to any gene: 5. This CDR3 comprises 18 residues. Germline assignment: CDR1 MNHEY and CDR2 SMNVEV (reference sequence).

This clonotype has more than one count but fewer than ten. This chain links TRBV27 with TRBJ2-1; TRBD2 aligns across 12 bases. Germline-derived CDR1 and CDR2 are MNHEY and SMNVEV (reference sequence). The CDR3 contains 18 residues. The V segment lost 5 bases and the J segment 8 bases; nucleotides outside the gene matches: 16. CDR3: CASSPLPKLAGGGDEQFF. In nucleotides, the CDR3 is TGTGCCAGCAGTCCACTCCCCAAACTAGCGGGGGGCGGGGATGAGCAGTTCTTC.

This clonotype was seen many times. V gene TRBV29-1 combines with J gene TRBJ2-2; the D call may be TRBD1 or TRBD2 (6 bases each). The CDR3 has 13 amino acids. Germline-derived CDR1 and CDR2 are SQVTM and ANQGSEA. Trimming took 6 bases from V and 2 from J, leaving 10 bases between them. The CDR3 spells CSVRGANTGELFF. In DNA form, the CDR3 reads TGCAGCGTAAGGGGGGCCAACACCGGGGAGCTGTTTTTT.

The chain carries TRBV10-1 and TRBJ2-7; possible D gene TRBD1, 5 bases. The V gene lost 7 bases and the J gene lost 0 bases, with 7 bases spanning the gap. The CDR3 covers 12 residues. Germline loops: CDR1 WNHNN, CDR2 SYGVQD (reference sequence). CDR3 sequence: CASIDSSYEQYF. Here the CDR3 DNA reads TGCGCCAGCATCGACAGCTCCTACGAGCAGTACTTC.

This clonotype was seen at least ten times. The J gene is TRBJ2-7, the V gene TRBV7-9; 11 nucleotides line up with TRBD1. The CDR3 contains 16 residues. CDR1 SEHNR and CDR2 FQNEAQ come from the germline V gene (reference sequence). V lost 6 bases to trimming and J lost 4 bases; unmatched junction nucleotides: 11. The CDR3 here is CASSYISGTGGYEQYF. The DNA for the CDR3 is TGTGCCAGCAGTTATATCTCCGGGACAGGGGGTTACGAGCAGTACTTC.

This chain uses TRBV7-2 with TRBJ1-4, with D maybe TRBD1 (5 bases). V was trimmed by 5 bases and J by 0 bases, leaving 10 bases between them. The CDR3 loop spans 15 amino acids. Per germline, CDR1 SGHTA and CDR2 FQGNSA. The CDR3 region has the DNA TGTGCCAGCAGCCGGGGGTCTACAACTAATGAAAAACTGTTTTTT. Residues: CASSRGSTTNEKLFF.

The rearrangement uses TRBV29-1 and TRBJ2-7; no clear D. Germline CDR1 reads SQVTM; CDR2 reads ANQGSEA. The CDR3 has 11 residues. V lost 0 bases, J lost 3 bases, and 3 bases lay in between. CDR3 loop: CSVEDSYEQYF. The CDR3 DNA reads as TGCAGCGTTGAAGACAGCTACGAGCAGTACTTC.

This clonotype was counted a few times. The chain employs TRBV11-2 and TRBJ1-2; tentatively, D is TRBD1 (5 bases). The CDR3 length is 14 residues. Germline V gives CDR1 SGHAT, CDR2 FQNNGV. V was cut by 2 bases and J by 6 bases, with 13 bases left in between. The CDR3 DNA reads TGTGCCAGCAGCTTATTAGGTCCGGGGGATGGCTACACCTTC. It translates to CASSLLGPGDGYTF.

The J gene is TRBJ2-7, the V gene TRBV3-1, with 8 bases identical to TRBD2. With V trimmed by 2 bases and J by 5 bases, 8 bases remained unmatched. Per the germline V gene, CDR1 is LGHDT and CDR2 is YNNKEL (reference sequence). This CDR3 comprises 15 residues. The CDR3 is CASSQSGGAFHEQYF. The CDR3 DNA is TGTGCCAGCAGCCAAAGCGGGGGCGCGTTCCACGAGCAGTACTTC.

The chain carries TRBV12-3 or TRBV12-4 and TRBJ2-7, with TRBD2 matching 13 bases. The CDR3 is 15 residues long. V gave up 6 bases and J gave up 4 bases; unmatched junction bases: 6. CDR3 sequence: CASRHGTSGTYEQYF. The CDR3 nucleotides are TGTGCCAGCAGACACGGGACTAGCGGGACTTACGAGCAGTACTTC.

Remarks on this clonotype: A much larger clone lies one base from this, so it may be a read error. This rearrangement joins TRBV7-8 to TRBJ2-7; D is unresolved. This CDR3 comprises 11 residues. Germline loops: CDR1 SGHVS, CDR2 FQNEAQ. For the CDR3, the DNA is TGTGCCAGCAGCCCCTCCTGCGAGCAGTACTTC. Amino acids: CASSPSCEQYF.

V and J are TRBV11-2 and TRBJ2-7, with TRBD2 matching 11 bases. V was clipped by 5 bases and J by 4 bases; unmatched bases: 7. Per germline, CDR1 SGHAT and CDR2 FQNNGV. This CDR3 region has 15 residues. This CDR3 is CASSDLAGGGYEQYF. The CDR3, as DNA: TGTGCCAGCAGCGACCTAGCGGGGGGCGGGTACGAGCAGTACTTC.

The J gene is TRBJ2-1, the V gene TRBV7-9; D remains unclear. With 0 bases removed from V and 7 bases from J, the gap between germline ends came to 16 bases. Germline loops: CDR1 SEHNR, CDR2 FQNEAQ (reference sequence). This CDR3 has 16 amino acids. CDR3 bases: TGTGCCAGCAGCTTAGCGGCCAGGCACTCGTTTAATGAGCAGTTCTTC. Its protein product is CASSLAARHSFNEQFF.

There are a few counts of this clonotype. The V and J genes are TRBV7-9 and TRBJ2-3; possibly TRBD1 or TRBD2 for D (5 bases each). V was trimmed by 5 bases and J by 6 bases, leaving 15 bases between them. This CDR3 is 14 amino acids long. Per the germline V gene, CDR1 is SEHNR and CDR2 is FQNEAQ (reference sequence). CDR3 sequence reads: CASSRDLPGDTQYF. The CDR3 DNA follows: TGTGCCAGCAGCCGGGACCTCCCAGGGGATACGCAGTATTTT.

The rearrangement links TRBV5-1 to TRBJ1-2; D might be TRBD1 (5 bases). The CDR3 is made up of 11 amino acids. V shed 4 bases and J shed 14 bases, with 15 bases lying between them. The germline gives CDR1 SGHRS, CDR2 YFSETQ. CDR3 sequence (DNA): TGCGCCAGCAGCCTCTCGGGACGGACGACCTTC. This translates into CASSLSGRTTF.